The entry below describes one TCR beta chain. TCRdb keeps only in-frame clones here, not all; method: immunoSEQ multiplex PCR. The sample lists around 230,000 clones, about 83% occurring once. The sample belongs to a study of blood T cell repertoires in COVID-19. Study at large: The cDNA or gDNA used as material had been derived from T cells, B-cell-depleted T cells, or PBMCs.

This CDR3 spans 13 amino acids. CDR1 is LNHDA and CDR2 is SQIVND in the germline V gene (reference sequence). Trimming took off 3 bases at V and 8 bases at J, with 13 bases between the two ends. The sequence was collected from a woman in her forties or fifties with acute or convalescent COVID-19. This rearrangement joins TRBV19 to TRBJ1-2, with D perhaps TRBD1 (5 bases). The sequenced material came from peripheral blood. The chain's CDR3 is CASSISRARGYTF. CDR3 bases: TGTGCCAGTAGTATTTCCAGGGCGAGAGGCTACACCTTC.